Each of the 19 T cell receptor beta chains below was sequenced from the same sample in a study of blood T cells in healthy people across ages. A second PCR, run for roughly 6 to 11 cycles, used a sample-barcoded 5' primer plus a J-beta primer mix. Via MiXCR, TCRdb re-called the 5' RACE reads, giving one row per CDR3 protein. The sample has roughly 800,000 distinct CDR3 sequences; approximately 35% are singletons. Sequenced sample: blood. Every receptor here comes from a man younger than 35 in good health.

The rearrangement uses TRBV6-1 and TRBJ1-2, with 8 bases fitting TRBD1. The CDR3 runs 15 residues. Germline V gene sequence: CDR1 MNHNS, CDR2 SASEGT. Losses at the gene ends were 2 bases for V and 6 bases for J; bases not matched to a gene: 8. The CDR3, as DNA: TGTGCCAGCAGTGAACCGGGACAGGACCAACATGGCTACACCTTC. Encoded protein: CASSEPGQDQHGYTF.

As to this clonotype: At one end, the junction sequence differs from germline, possibly due to a read error. The rearrangement links TRBV3-1 to TRBJ2-1; D possibly corresponds to TRBD2 (5 bases). CDR1 is LGHDT, CDR2 YNNKEL, per germline (reference sequence). This CDR3 is 15 amino acids long. CDR3 loop: CASNQDYSEHNEQFF. The DNA of the CDR3 is TGTGCCAGCAACCAAGATTATAGCGAGCACAATGAGCAGTTCTTC.

This clonotype was seen a few times. V and J are TRBV6-6 and TRBJ2-1, with 11 bases lining up with TRBD2. J lost 4 bases, V lost 6 bases, and 8 bases had no gene match. CDR3 length equals 16 residues. Germline V CDR1 and CDR2: MNHNY, SVGAGI (reference sequence). The CDR3: CASRRSASGGYNEQFF. The CDR3 DNA reads TGTGCCAGCAGACGGTCCGCTAGCGGGGGGTACAATGAGCAGTTCTTC.

There are a few counts of this clonotype. The CDR3, as DNA: TGTGCCAGCTCACCACCGGGGAGTGCGAACTCCTACGAGCAGTACTTC. Encoded protein: CASSPPGSANSYEQYF. This chain connects TRBV18 to TRBJ2-7; possible D gene TRBD2, 5 bases. V shed 0 bases and J shed 0 bases, with 12 bases lying between them. The germline gives CDR1 KGHSH, CDR2 LQKENI. This CDR3 has 16 amino acids.

The chain recombines TRBV5-1 with TRBJ2-3; 9 positions agree with TRBD1. The germline V gene encodes CDR1 SGHRS and CDR2 YFSETQ. The CDR3 has 16 residues. J lost 0 bases, V lost 1 base, and 3 bases had no gene match. CDR3 nucleotide sequence: TGCGCCAGCAGCTTGTGGGACAGGGCTAGCACAGATACGCAGTATTTT. Protein product: CASSLWDRASTDTQYF.

In its sample, this clonotype was seen a few times. The rearrangement joins TRBV20-1 to TRBJ2-7, with 10 bases aligning to TRBD2. Germline lookup yields CDR1 DFQATT and CDR2 SNEGSKA (reference sequence). The CDR3 consists of 15 residues. Unmatched junction bases numbered 8, after V lost 6 bases and J lost 0 bases. The CDR3 sequence is CSAHRLAGPSYEQYF. The CDR3 region has the DNA TGCAGTGCCCACCGACTAGCGGGCCCCTCCTACGAGCAGTACTTC.

The chain recombines TRBV7-2 with TRBJ2-1, with unresolved D. The J call is in doubt because the DNA end fits TRBJ2-7 better. The CDR3 has 15 amino acids. CDR1 and CDR2 from the germline V gene are SGHTA and FQGNSA. CDR3 in DNA: TGTGCCAGCGCCCCGGAGACCCTCTCCTACAATGAGCAGTACTTC. Its protein is CASAPETLSYNEQYF.

The V gene is TRBV10-3, the J gene TRBJ2-5; 12 bases align to TRBD2. J lost 9 bases, V lost 3 bases, and 8 bases had no gene match. The CDR3 totals 15 residues. Looked up from germline, CDR1 is ENHRY and CDR2 is SYGVKD. The CDR3 coding sequence is TGTGCCATCAGTGAACGGCTAGCGGGAGGGGGGGCCCAGTACTTC. It yields the protein CAISERLAGGGAQYF.

This clonotype was seen a handful of times. V is TRBV10-3 and J is TRBJ1-4, with a tentative D call TRBD1 (6 bases). V lost 4 bases to trimming and J lost 2 bases, with 14 bases between them. Per the germline V gene, CDR1 is ENHRY and CDR2 is SYGVKD. This CDR3 has 16 residues. This CDR3 is CAISGAGGATNEKLFF. The DNA for the CDR3 is TGTGCCATCAGTGGAGCCGGGGGGGCGACTAATGAAAAACTGTTTTTT.

The chain joins TRBV9 to TRBJ1-2; TRBD1 is a possible D gene (5 bases). The CDR3 extends over 15 amino acids. Trimming removed 3 bases at V and 7 bases at J, with 19 bases between. Germline CDR1 and CDR2: SGDLS and YYNGEE. CDR3: CASSGLSGTAPGYTF. The CDR3 DNA is TGTGCCAGCAGCGGCCTCTCCGGGACCGCGCCTGGCTACACCTTC.

A note on this clonotype: A junction boundary mismatches the germline segment, possibly from a read error. The chain links TRBV7-6 to TRBJ2-4; 7 positions match TRBD1. This CDR3 comprises 15 residues. CDR1 SGHVS and CDR2 FNYEAQ come from the germline V gene. The CDR3 coding sequence is TGTGCCGGCAGCTTACGACCCACAGGGGAAAACATTCAGTACTTC. This codes for CAGSLRPTGENIQYF.

DNA for the CDR3: TGTGCCATCAGTGAGCCAGAGGCTCGCCCATCCCAACAGAAGGGGGTTTCCACAGATACGCAGTATTTT. Its protein is CAISEPEARPSQQKGVSTDTQYF. The chain links TRBV10-3 to TRBJ2-3; weak D call: TRBD1 (6 bases). Germline values: CDR1 ENHRY, CDR2 SYGVKD. V shed 2 bases and J shed 2 bases, with 35 bases lying between them. CDR3 size: 23 residues.

This clonotype was counted between two and nine times. The rearrangement uses TRBV2 and TRBJ1-1; 11 positions match TRBD1. This CDR3 has 10 residues. J was trimmed by 11 bases and V by 9 bases; bases with no gene match: 2. Germline loops: CDR1 SNHLY, CDR2 FYNNEI. The DNA for the CDR3 is TGTGCCAGTCGGGACAGGGGGGCTTTCTTT. It is translated as CASRDRGAFF.

On this clonotype itself: Germline is not matched at one junction end, which may reflect a read error. The chain joins TRBV10-3 to TRBJ1-2; 9 bases align to TRBD1. The CDR3 runs 13 residues. The germline gives CDR1 ENHRY, CDR2 SYGVKD. The CDR3 nucleotides are TGTGCCATCACTGAGACAGGGGGCTATGGCTACACCTTC. It codes for CAITETGGYGYTF.

This clonotype showed up many times. The chain combines TRBV12-3 or TRBV12-4 with TRBJ2-7; possible D gene TRBD1, 6 bases. Trimming took off 5 bases at V and 1 base at J, with 12 bases between the two ends. This CDR3 contains 14 residues. The CDR3 spells CASSPRTESYEQYF. The DNA of the CDR3 is TGTGCCAGCAGTCCACGGACAGAGTCCTACGAGCAGTACTTC.

The chain has TRBV9 and TRBJ2-5; D unresolved. Trimming cost V 3 bases and J 11 bases, with 11 bases left between them. The CDR3 covers 11 residues. Germline CDR1 reads SGDLS; CDR2 reads YYNGEE. For the CDR3, the DNA is TGTGCCAGCAGCGCTCACAATGAGCAGTACTTC. Protein product: CASSAHNEQYF.

The chain joins TRBV12-3 or TRBV12-4 to TRBJ2-3, with unresolved D. The V gene lost 4 bases and the J gene lost 4 bases, with 6 bases spanning the gap. CDR3 length: 12 residues. The CDR3 DNA is TGTGCCAGCAGTTCGGCAGCAGATACGCAGTATTTT. Protein sequence: CASSSAADTQYF.

The V call is TRBV6-5, the J call TRBJ2-7; no firm D call. Trimming took 2 bases from V and 0 from J, leaving 11 bases between them. Germline CDR1 is MNHEY and CDR2 is SVGAGI. The CDR3 has 15 residues. The CDR3 region has the DNA TGTGCCAGCAGTTACCGCCTAAAAAGCTCCTACGAGCAGTACTTC. It codes for CASSYRLKSSYEQYF.

This clonotype came up a few times. This chain uses TRBV6-1 with TRBJ2-3; possible D gene TRBD1, 5 bases. Trimming removed 6 bases from V and 4 bases from J, with 20 bases in between. Germline V lookup: CDR1 MNHNS, CDR2 SASEGT. CDR3 length: 16 residues. The CDR3 DNA reads as TGTGCCAGCAGAGTTGCCATGCAGGGATGGCCAGATACGCAGTATTTT. Protein: CASRVAMQGWPDTQYF.